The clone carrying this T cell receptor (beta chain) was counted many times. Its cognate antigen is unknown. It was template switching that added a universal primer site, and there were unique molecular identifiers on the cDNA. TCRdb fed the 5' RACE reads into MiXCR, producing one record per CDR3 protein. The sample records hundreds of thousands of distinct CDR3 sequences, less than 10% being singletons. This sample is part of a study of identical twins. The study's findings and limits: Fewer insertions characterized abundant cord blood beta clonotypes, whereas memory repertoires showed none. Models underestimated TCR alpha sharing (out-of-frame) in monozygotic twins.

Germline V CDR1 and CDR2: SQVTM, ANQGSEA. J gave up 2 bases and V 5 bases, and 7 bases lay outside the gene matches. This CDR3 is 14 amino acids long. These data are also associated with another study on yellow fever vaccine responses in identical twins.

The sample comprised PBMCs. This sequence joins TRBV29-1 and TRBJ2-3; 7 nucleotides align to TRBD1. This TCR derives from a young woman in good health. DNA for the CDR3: TGCAGCGTTTGGGAAGGACAGGTCACAGATACGCAGTATTTT. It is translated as CSVWEGQVTDTQYF.